This T cell receptor (beta chain) was sequenced in a study of CD8+ T cells in alopecia areata. Study-level background: Disease severity was quantified as SALT score of affected scalp area.

Germline lookup yields CDR1 SQVTM and CDR2 ANQGSEA. CDR3 length equals 16 residues. V was clipped by 7 bases and J by 7 bases, with 29 bases between them. The sample's treatment: oral pan-JAK inhibitor, 5-10 mg twice daily. Sequencing used cDNA as its template, made by extracting RNA and reverse transcribing it. Method: immunoSEQ multiplex PCR; TCRdb's copy keeps in-frame clones and lacks some. This sample has about 90,000 clones, with roughly 46% found just once. The TCR sequence derives from a human donor with alopecia areata. The rearrangement joins TRBV29-1 to TRBJ2-7, with TRBD1 as a possible D gene (5 bases). Material: CD8+ T cells sorted from blood, obtained at week 24, from a patient treated with tofacitinib. CDR3: CSAMAEWQGLSGEQYF. The CDR3 region has the DNA TGCAGCGCAATGGCCGAGTGGCAGGGCCTCTCCGGGGAGCAGTACTTC.